This TCR beta chain was sequenced in a study of siplizumab effects on memory and regulatory T cells. Study-wide findings and caveats: Unstimulated subsets contained matches for only a minor fraction of alloreactive clones.

Of note for this clone: The antigen remains unidentified.

The V segment lost 3 bases and the J segment 6 bases; nucleotides outside the gene matches: 0. The CDR3 has 15 amino acids. Per germline, CDR1 SGHRS and CDR2 YFSETQ. Sequencing used immunoSEQ multiplex PCR; TCRdb keeps in-frame clones, though not all of them. This sample yields about 97,000 clones, of which 90% to 95% are seen a single time; about 1.1% belongs to the top ten. The sample taken for sequencing was CD4+ T cells sorted from blood. The J gene is TRBJ2-2, the V gene TRBV5-1, with 15 bases lining up with TRBD2. This sequence originates from a human donor in good health. CDR3 in amino acids: CASSWTSGRAGELFF. For the CDR3, the DNA is TGCGCCAGCAGCTGGACTAGCGGGAGGGCCGGGGAGCTGTTTTTT.